This T cell receptor (beta chain) originates from a study of cytomegalovirus exposure and HLA in healthy donors. Study at large: Genetic ancestry analysis placed 81% of the 350 to 500 donors that were genotyped in the Caucasian-associated cluster.

Study-wide points: Evidence from a later analysis indicated that most CMV-associated TCR beta chains looked HLA-restricted. TCR beta sequences reportedly predicted most subjects' HLA-A and HLA-B alleles accurately. Upon later analysis, TCR association rates were observed to vary by HLA locus, being highest for DRB1 and lowest for HLA-C.

The length of the CDR3 is 15 residues. V gave up 5 bases and J gave up 6 bases, with 19 bases separating them. Germline V gene sequence: CDR1 MDHEN, CDR2 SYDVKM. The PCR was carried out with 60 Vbeta primers and 13 Jbeta primers. Measured with immunoSEQ multiplex PCR; TCRdb has only the in-frame clones, and not every one. The sample has approximately 130,000 clones; around 82% are singletons. For this clone: Its specificity is unknown.

This clonotype originated in a man in his fifties in good health and CMV-seronegative. The genes are TRBV28 and TRBJ1-1; a weak D match, TRBD1 (5 bases). The material sequenced was PBMCs. This chain's CDR3 is CASSTGGAGRAEAFF. The CDR3 nucleotides read TGTGCCAGCAGTACCGGTGGGGCAGGGAGGGCTGAAGCTTTCTTT. Full variable domain (rest looked up from reference TRBV28 and TRBJ1-1): DVKVTQSSRYLVKRTGEKVFLECVQDMDHENMFWYRQDPGLGLRLIYFSYDVKMKEKGDIPEGYSVSREKKERFSLILESASTNQTSMYLCASSTGGAGRAEAFFGQGTRLTVV.